This T cell receptor beta chain was captured in a study of Ad26.COV2.S vaccination and SARS-CoV-2 variants. The treatment here: around 19 received Ad26.COV2.S at low or high dose, single or two shots; several received placebo; per-sample allocation not given. The samples were gathered on day 63 after the first injection of vaccine or placebo. TCRdb's copy holds only in-frame clones and misses some; the assay was immunoSEQ multiplex PCR. The sample has under 250,000 clones, about 83% seen once. Germline trimming cut 2 bases from V and 2 bases from J; bases unmatched to any gene: 3. CDR1 and CDR2 from the germline V gene are LGHNA and YSLEER. This CDR3 contains 15 residues.

The source is a person aged 18-60 years who received the Ad26.COV2.S COVID-19 vaccine or a placebo. Sequenced here: peripheral blood, sampled in a trial of Ad26.COV2.S vaccine versus placebo. This sequence joins TRBV4-3 and TRBJ1-5; 7 bases are shared with TRBD1. In DNA form, the CDR3 reads TGCGCCAGCAGCCAAACAGGGGACGGCAATCAGCCCCAGCATTTT. It translates to CASSQTGDGNQPQHF.